The sample holds a few counts of the clone carrying this T cell receptor (beta chain). Its target is unknown. The data originate from a study of T-cell memory formation after mild COVID-19. Findings of the study overall: Clones which contracted sat mainly in CM and EM if CD4+, and in EMRA if CD8+. In second-wave clones peaking day 37, SARS-CoV-2 specificity remained unconfirmed.

Each CDR3 protein is one row after TCRdb ran MiXCR on the 5' RACE reads. The table has hundreds of thousands of distinct CDR3 sequences, 20% to 25% seen once. Germline CDR1 SGDLS, CDR2 YYNGEE. V dropped 4 bases and J dropped 5; count of bases not matched to a gene: 9. This CDR3 has 17 residues. The sequencing sample was made of PBMCs or a T cell subset sorted from them (not recorded which). The rearrangement links TRBV9 to TRBJ2-3, with 14 bases that match TRBD2. This clonotype was obtained from an adult woman who had mild COVID-19 (a few samples of this study predate the infection). Cell type and time point are not known. CDR3 nucleotides: TGTGCCAGCAGCTTAGGGACTAGCGGGGGATTCGTAGATACGCAGTATTTT. Its protein is CASSLGTSGGFVDTQYF. Full variable domain (rest looked up from reference TRBV9 and TRBJ2-3): DSGVTQTPKHLITATGQRVTLRCSPRSGDLSVYWYQQSLDQGLQFLIQYYNGEERAKGNILERFSAQQFPDLHSELNLSSLELGDSALYFCASSLGTSGGFVDTQYFGPGTRLTVL.